The rows below give T cell receptor beta chains drawn from one sample of a study of cytomegalovirus exposure and HLA in healthy donors. Libraries were prepared by immunoSEQ multiplex PCR; TCRdb keeps only in-frame clonotypes and omits some of them. The sample lists 130,000 to 150,000 clones, 77% seen once, with 4.9% in the top ten. Sample: PBMCs. All receptors come from a woman between 50 and 59 years old in good health and CMV-seronegative. CDR3s include the opening cysteine and the closing phenylalanine or tryptophan. Each record gives: D gene, J gene, clone size, V gene, CDR3 protein, CDR3 DNA. The D gene is left open where the match is weak. Clone sizes are given selectively: once, few, many, or a class where the clone is expanded.

>.|TRBJ2-2|.|TRBV6-1
CASRPLGSNTGELFF
TGTGCCAGCAGGCCTTTGGGCTCGAACACCGGGGAGCTGTTTTTT
>TRBD1|TRBJ1-2|.|TRBV10-3
CAISDLDREAGYTF
TGTGCCATCAGTGACCTTGACAGGGAGGCTGGCTACACCTTC
>TRBD1|TRBJ1-1|.|TRBV15
CATSSGTGFTTEAFF
TGTGCCACCAGCAGCGGGACAGGGTTTACGACTGAAGCTTTCTTT
>TRBD2|TRBJ2-1|.|TRBV2
CASSWSGGTGQSYNEQFF
TGTGCCAGCAGTTGGAGCGGGGGGACCGGTCAATCCTACAATGAGCAGTTCTTC
>.|TRBJ1-5|.|TRBV15
CATSRSPGLGQPQHF
TGTGCCACCAGCAGGAGTCCCGGTCTAGGTCAGCCCCAGCATTTT
>TRBD1|TRBJ2-7|.|TRBV30
CAWGRGRSEQYF
TGTGCCTGGGGCAGGGGGCGGAGCGAGCAGTACTTC
>TRBD1|TRBJ1-1|.|TRBV5-1
CASSPLPAGGNTEAFF
TGCGCCAGCAGCCCCCTCCCGGCAGGGGGGAACACTGAAGCTTTCTTT
>.|TRBJ1-2|.|TRBV12-5
CASASAGGYTF
TGTGCTAGTGCCTCGGCGGGTGGCTACACCTTC
>.|TRBJ2-7|few|TRBV25-1
CASSEVGQTYEQYF
TGTGCCAGCAGTGAGGTCGGACAGACCTACGAGCAGTACTTC
>TRBD2|TRBJ2-3|.|TRBV7-2
CASSLVLAGF
TGTGCCAGCAGCTTAGTACTAGCGGGTTTT
>TRBD1|TRBJ1-6|.|TRBV6-5
CASRTGSYNSPLHF
TGTGCCAGCAGGACAGGGTCGTATAATTCACCCCTCCACTTT
>.|TRBJ1-1|few|TRBV27
CASSPLFLGGINTEAFF
TGTGCCAGCAGTCCCTTGTTCTTAGGAGGGATTAACACTGAAGCTTTCTTT
>TRBD2|TRBJ2-1|.|TRBV7-2
CASSWERGDNEQFF
TGTGCCAGCAGCTGGGAGCGGGGGGACAATGAGCAGTTCTTC
>.|TRBJ1-1|.|TRBV13
CASSGPGGAFF
TGTGCCAGCAGCGGACCCGGGGGGGCTTTCTTT
>TRBD1|TRBJ2-1|.|TRBV4-1
CASSRSVLDRDHNEQFF
TGCGCCAGCAGCCGAAGCGTTCTCGACAGGGACCACAATGAGCAGTTCTTC
>TRBD1|TRBJ2-2|.|TRBV5-1
CASSLGQGYPGELFF
TGCGCCAGCAGCTTGGGACAGGGATATCCCGGGGAGCTGTTTTTT
>.|TRBJ1-1|.|TRBV6-5
CASSPSYGTEAFF
TGTGCCAGCAGCCCATCCTACGGCACTGAAGCTTTCTTT
>.|TRBJ1-2|.|TRBV27
CASSTGVGAYGYTF
TGTGCCAGCAGTACCGGTGTTGGTGCCTATGGCTACACCTTC
>.|TRBJ1-2|.|TRBV10-3
CATQARSGDYGYTF
TGTGCCACCCAAGCGAGGTCCGGAGACTATGGCTACACCTTC
>.|TRBJ2-7|.|TRBV7-2
CASSKTSLAYEQYF
TGTGCCAGCAGCAAGACTAGTTTGGCCTACGAGCAGTACTTC
>.|TRBJ1-2|.|TRBV5-4
CASSLKSSGYGYTF
TGTGCCAGCAGCTTGAAGTCTAGCGGCTATGGCTACACCTTC
>TRBD1|TRBJ2-7|.|TRBV2
CASSMDRARSEQYF
TGTGCCAGCAGCATGGACAGGGCCCGGAGCGAGCAGTACTTC
>TRBD1|TRBJ2-2|.|TRBV6-1
CASNNDRARGELFF
TGTGCCAGCAATAATGACAGGGCTCGAGGGGAGCTGTTTTTT
>.|TRBJ2-2|.|TRBV27
CASRPPLGAGELFF
TGTGCCAGCAGACCCCCCCTAGGCGCCGGGGAGCTGTTTTTT